This TCR beta chain was identified during a study of T cells in localized non-small cell lung cancer. The study's findings and limits: Longer overall survival was seen with higher T cell density measured in blood. Without multi-region sequencing, intratumor heterogeneity could not be excluded.

Generated by immunoSEQ multiplex PCR, the TCRdb table keeps only in-frame clones and is missing some. Here the sample spans about 33,000 clones, about nine tenths being singletons. Note on this clone: Its antigen is currently unknown.

CDR1 ENHRY and CDR2 SYGVKD come from the germline V gene. V lost 6 bases, J lost 6 bases, and 11 bases stayed unmatched. The CDR3 has 15 residues. The gene calls are TRBV10-3 and TRBJ2-3, with 8 nucleotides matching TRBD2. The receptor comes from a man aged 40 to 70 with stage II lung adenocarcinoma. The input for sequencing was PBMCs, taken before any cancer treatment. For the CDR3, the DNA is TGTGCCATCAGCGACTCACGGGAGGGCGGGGATACGCAGTATTTT. Translating gives CAISDSREGGDTQYF.